The 18 T cell receptor beta chains listed next were all sequenced from one sample in a study of blood T cell repertoires in COVID-19. Data came from immunoSEQ multiplex PCR; TCRdb stores just in-frame clones and leaves some out. Among hundreds of thousands of clones listed, roughly 88% were seen once. The material sequenced was peripheral blood. These receptors were taken from a woman in her 30s with active or convalescent COVID-19.

The V gene is TRBV30, the J gene TRBJ1-2, with D possibly TRBD1 on 6 matching bases. CDR1 is GTSNPN, CDR2 SVGIG, per germline (reference sequence). Trimming took 0 bases from V and 4 from J, leaving 12 bases between them. The CDR3 loop spans 14 amino acids. CDR3 nucleotides: TGTGCCTGGAGTGTACTCGGGACATCCTATGGCTACACCTTC. Its protein product is CAWSVLGTSYGYTF.

The chain combines TRBV6-5 with TRBJ1-5; D gene unclear. The V gene lost 5 bases and the J gene lost 4 bases, with 12 bases spanning the gap. The CDR3 covers 14 residues. Germline V gene data show CDR1 as MNHEY and CDR2 as SVGAGI. The CDR3 coding sequence is TGTGCCAGCAGTACCTTCGGCGGGAATCAGCCCCAGCATTTT. Translated, it gives CASSTFGGNQPQHF.

This rearrangement joins TRBV27 to TRBJ1-1, with D tentatively TRBD1 (6 bases). CDR1 is MNHEY, CDR2 SMNVEV, per germline (reference sequence). There are 14 residues in the CDR3. Trimming removed 3 bases at V and 8 bases at J, with 16 bases between. CDR3 sequence: CASSFGAGVTEAFF. The CDR3, as DNA: TGTGCCAGCAGTTTTGGTGCAGGGGTGACAGAAGCTTTCTTT.

The gene calls are TRBV29-1 and TRBJ2-1; D assignment may be TRBD1 or TRBD2 (5 bases each). Deletions cut 7 bases from V and 7 bases from J, with 8 bases between. The germline gives CDR1 SQVTM, CDR2 ANQGSEA. CDR3 length equals 10 residues. The CDR3 DNA reads as TGCAGCGAGGGGAGAAATGAGCAGTTCTTC. It yields the protein CSEGRNEQFF.

V and J are TRBV19 and TRBJ2-2, with a possible D match to TRBD2 (6 bases). Germline loops: CDR1 LNHDA, CDR2 SQIVND (reference sequence). V was pared by 7 bases and J by 6 bases, with 15 bases between. This CDR3 region has 14 residues. The CDR3 coding sequence is TGTGCCAGTAAAATTCGGGGGACCCCCGGGGAGCTGTTTTTT. Its protein product is CASKIRGTPGELFF.

This chain joins TRBV27 and TRBJ2-7, with D unresolved. Germline values: CDR1 MNHEY, CDR2 SMNVEV (reference sequence). The V gene lost 0 bases and the J gene lost 7 bases, with 13 bases spanning the gap. The CDR3 is 14 amino acids. The CDR3 spells CASSLSYEIGEQYF. The DNA for the CDR3 is TGTGCCAGCAGTTTATCATACGAGATCGGGGAGCAGTACTTC.

The chain couples TRBV27 to TRBJ1-1, with D possibly TRBD1 on 6 matching bases. Trimming removed 4 bases at V and 5 bases at J, with 14 bases between. The CDR3 is 14 residues long. Germline lookup yields CDR1 MNHEY and CDR2 SMNVEV (reference sequence). The CDR3 DNA follows: TGTGCCAGCAGTTCTAGAGAGGGGGGGACTGAAGCTTTCTTT. Its translation: CASSSREGGTEAFF.

This chain links TRBV18 with TRBJ2-3, with D unresolved. Trimming cost V 0 bases and J 2 bases, with 12 bases left between them. The germline V gene encodes CDR1 KGHSH and CDR2 LQKENI. The CDR3 is 16 amino acids. The CDR3 is CASSPPAALITDTQYF. CDR3 nucleotides: TGTGCCAGCTCACCACCGGCGGCCCTTATCACAGATACGCAGTATTTT.

CDR3 amino acids: CASESRLEYGYTF. Here the CDR3 DNA reads TGTGCCAGCGAATCGAGGTTGGAATATGGCTACACCTTC. V usage is TRBV28 and J usage is TRBJ1-2; no clear D. The CDR3 extends over 13 amino acids. CDR1 is MDHEN and CDR2 is SYDVKM in the germline V gene. V lost 8 bases and J 5 bases, leaving 15 bases between the germline ends.

V gene TRBV5-5 combines with J gene TRBJ1-2; D may be TRBD1 (6 bases). This CDR3 is built from 14 residues. Between the trimmed V and J ends, which lost 0 bases and 3 bases, there was a span of 9 bases. The V gene's germline CDR1 is SGHKS and CDR2 YYEKEE (reference sequence). CDR3 region: CASSLVPGDYGYTF. The CDR3 DNA reads TGTGCCAGCAGCTTGGTACCAGGGGACTATGGCTACACCTTC.

The chain has TRBV2 and TRBJ1-3, with D possibly being TRBD1 (5 bases). The germline CDR1 and CDR2 sequences are SNHLY and FYNNEI. The CDR3 contains 15 residues. The V and J ends lost 1 base and 4 bases respectively, with 11 bases between them. The CDR3 DNA follows: TGTGCCAGCAGTGAAGGGGCAGGGTCGGGAAACACCATATATTTT. As protein: CASSEGAGSGNTIYF.

This chain connects TRBV6-1 to TRBJ2-4, with 7 bases identical to TRBD1. J lost 1 base, V lost 4 bases, and 13 bases had no gene match. The germline CDR1 and CDR2 sequences are MNHNS and SASEGT. CDR3 size: 18 residues. This CDR3 reads CASSVPKGQPSAKNIQYF. Here the CDR3 DNA reads TGTGCCAGCAGTGTACCGAAGGGACAGCCGTCGGCCAAAAACATTCAGTACTTC.

This clone was seen more than once but under ten times. This sequence joins TRBV6-5 and TRBJ2-3; D is unresolved. CDR1 is MNHEY and CDR2 is SVGAGI in the germline V gene. This CDR3 region has 14 residues. V gave up 0 bases and J gave up 3 bases, with 7 bases separating them. The CDR3 DNA reads TGTGCCAGCAGTTACTCGGCCCAGACAGATACGCAGTATTTT. This gives the protein CASSYSAQTDTQYF.

The V and J genes are TRBV29-1 and TRBJ2-2; D is perhaps TRBD2 (6 bases). Germline-derived CDR1 and CDR2 are SQVTM and ANQGSEA. CDR3 length equals 14 residues. Trimming stripped 4 bases from V and 4 bases from J, with 13 bases between. CDR3 DNA: TGCAGCGTTGGGGCTAGCGAAGGCACCGGGGAGCTGTTTTTT. It translates to CSVGASEGTGELFF.

This chain uses TRBV5-4 with TRBJ1-2; TRBD1 aligns across 10 bases. The CDR3 has 17 residues. V shed 0 bases and J 6 bases; nucleotides not matched to a gene: 11. The germline V gene encodes CDR1 SGHNT and CDR2 YYREEE (reference sequence). The DNA for the CDR3 is TGTGCCAGCAGCTTGGAGTACGGGACAGGGGCTATCCATGGCTACACCTTC. Residues: CASSLEYGTGAIHGYTF.

The J gene is TRBJ2-7, the V gene TRBV18; the D gene is possibly TRBD1 (6 bases). Trimming stripped 6 bases from V and 7 bases from J, with 19 bases between. The CDR3 length is 14 residues. CDR1 and CDR2 (germline): KGHSH, LQKENI. CDR3: CASSQSGAEEEQYF. CDR3 DNA: TGTGCCAGCTCGCAATCAGGGGCAGAGGAGGAGCAGTACTTC.

This clone was picked up a small number of times. The sample carries other DNA sequences with the same CDR3. The rearrangement joins TRBV12-3 or TRBV12-4 to TRBJ1-1; D call uncertain. Trimming stripped 3 bases from V and 4 bases from J, with 6 bases between. CDR3 length: 12 amino acids. The CDR3 loop reads CASSFSGTEAFF. For the CDR3, the DNA is TGTGCCAGCAGTTTCAGTGGCACTGAAGCTTTCTTT.

This clone showed up just once. The chain has TRBV6-6 and TRBJ1-2; D might be TRBD1 (6 bases). The CDR3 contains 12 residues. The germline CDR1 and CDR2 sequences are MNHNY and SVGAGI (reference sequence). The V and J ends lost 6 bases and 8 bases respectively, with 13 bases between them. The CDR3 DNA sequence: TGTGCCAGCAGATTAGACAGGAACGGCTACACCTTC. Protein sequence: CASRLDRNGYTF.